A selection of T cell receptor beta chains follows, all from one sample in a study of T cells after yellow fever vaccination. From the 5' RACE reads, TCRdb called clonotypes with MiXCR, one entry per CDR3 protein. The sample includes fewer than 450,000 distinct CDR3 sequences, around 3.9% of them seen just once. The specimen comprised PBMCs, sampled 5 days after the yellow fever booster vaccination. Receptors were obtained from a man between 18 and 29 years old who received the YFV17D yellow fever vaccine. Each CDR3 is given without its conserved first and last residue. Fields, in order: V gene, clone size, J gene, D gene, CDR3 protein. The D gene is left open where the match is weak. Clone size is stated in some rows and not others, as once, few, many or a class when expanded.

>TRBV11-2|many|TRBJ2-3|-
ASSLARGSTDTQY
>TRBV24-1|few|TRBJ1-5|TRBD1
ATSDTTGGSNQPQH
>TRBV10-3|-|TRBJ2-3|TRBD1
AISRPGTGTDTQY
>TRBV10-2|-|TRBJ2-3|TRBD2
ASSIAGGRADTQY
>TRBV20-1|-|TRBJ2-5|TRBD1
SADWTGKQETQY
>TRBV7-9|-|TRBJ2-7|TRBD2
ASSRSLQRGIEQY
>TRBV15|-|TRBJ1-1|-
ATSREIRGLGEAF
>TRBV28|many|TRBJ1-2|TRBD1
ASRRQGPLLDIYGYT
>TRBV5-1|-|TRBJ1-3|TRBD1
ASADRASGNTIY
>TRBV12-3/TRBV12-4|many|TRBJ1-6|-
ASRSNTGTWA
>TRBV5-1|many|TRBJ1-4|-
ASSSLPRGGTNEKLF
>TRBV29-1|few|TRBJ2-3|-
SARLVADTQY
>TRBV11-2|few|TRBJ2-3|-
ASSLGTRGGYTDTQY
>TRBV20-1|-|TRBJ1-1|TRBD1
SAARGVGVLEAF
>TRBV4-3|-|TRBJ2-1|-
ASSQAFRAPHNEQF
>TRBV27|many|TRBJ2-1|TRBD1
ASRDTGTGAYNEQF
>TRBV7-9|few|TRBJ1-6|-
ASSLWAASSYNSPLH
>TRBV14|-|TRBJ2-2|-
ASSQDGGSAGDFSNTGELF
>TRBV6-5|-|TRBJ2-7|-
ASSYSSGLPYEQY
>TRBV4-1|few|TRBJ2-1|-
ASSQGPGIEQF
>TRBV5-1|few|TRBJ2-7|-
ASSPVGSYEQY
>TRBV20-1|many|TRBJ2-5|-
SARAMQETQY
>TRBV5-1|many|TRBJ2-5|-
ASSSLGFRETQY
>TRBV4-3|many|TRBJ1-1|TRBD1
ASSQGTGGSEAF
>TRBV20-1|few|TRBJ2-3|-
SASPSPPSTDTQY
>TRBV6-5|-|TRBJ1-4|-
ASTPRGNEKLF
>TRBV20-1|once|TRBJ2-3|TRBD1
SAWGQGQDTQY
>TRBV5-1|many|TRBJ1-4|-
ASSSGAYNEKLF
>TRBV20-1|few|TRBJ2-1|-
SATTGNEQF
>TRBV7-2|-|TRBJ2-3|-
ASSRGPAASGTDTQY
>TRBV18|-|TRBJ2-1|TRBD2
ASSRTSGGARDNEQF
>TRBV5-1|few|TRBJ2-6|-
ASSLISGGSGANVLT
>TRBV20-1|few|TRBJ2-1|-
SARVLREQF
>TRBV18|-|TRBJ2-7|TRBD1
ASSRDGTGIEQY
>TRBV6-6|-|TRBJ2-5|TRBD1
ASSLPRGQETQY
>TRBV4-1|many|TRBJ2-1|TRBD2
ASSHGGVEF
>TRBV5-6|many|TRBJ2-1|TRBD2
ASSSWARTSGENEQF
>TRBV6-6|-|TRBJ2-3|TRBD2
ASSTLGGGVTDTQY
>TRBV6-5|few|TRBJ2-7|TRBD2
ASSWSSGGVSEQY
>TRBV6-2/TRBV6-3|few|TRBJ1-1|-
ASSYQGPANTEAF
>TRBV5-5|-|TRBJ1-3|TRBD1
ASSLAFKGATIY